A selection of T cell receptor beta chains follows, all from one sample in a study of cytomegalovirus exposure and HLA in healthy donors. Assay: immunoSEQ multiplex PCR; the TCRdb copy retains only in-frame clones and omits some. Of 210,000 or so clones listed, roughly 80% are singletons. Sequenced input: PBMCs. The receptors originated from a middle-aged man in good health and CMV-seronegative. The CDR3 runs from the conserved cysteine through the conserved F or W. A D gene is named only where the DNA matches it firmly. Not every row has a clone size; where given, it reads once, few, many or a size class.

abundance,v_gene,d_gene,j_gene,CDR3aa,CDR3nt
NA,TRBV10-1,TRBD2,TRBJ2-7,CASSDSTSGTPYEQYF,TGCGCCAGCAGTGATTCGACTAGCGGGACGCCCTACGAGCAGTACTTC
few,TRBV6-1,NA,TRBJ2-2,CASSERRELFF,TGTGCCAGCAGTGAACGTCGGGAGCTGTTTTTT
few,TRBV19,NA,TRBJ1-2,CASSTTHRARYGYTF,TGTGCCAGTAGTACCACCCACAGGGCGCGGTATGGCTACACCTTC
NA,TRBV13,NA,TRBJ2-1,CASSLGPGPRGNEQFF,TGTGCCAGCAGCTTAGGCCCGGGCCCCAGGGGCAATGAGCAGTTCTTC
NA,TRBV2,NA,TRBJ1-4,CASSSQGTNEKLFF,TGTGCCAGCAGTTCCCAGGGAACTAATGAAAAACTGTTTTTT
few,TRBV13,NA,TRBJ1-2,CASSSDGYTF,TGTGCCAGCAGCTCCGATGGCTACACCTTC
NA,TRBV9,TRBD2,TRBJ2-7,CASSVGTSGSYEQYF,TGTGCCAGCAGCGTAGGGACTAGCGGGAGTTACGAGCAGTACTTC
NA,TRBV18,NA,TRBJ2-7,CASSPFNEGGQYF,TGTGCCAGCTCACCATTTAACGAGGGCGGGCAGTACTTC
NA,TRBV12-5,NA,TRBJ2-1,CASGLPPLSEQFF,TGTGCTAGTGGTTTGCCTCCGTTATCCGAGCAGTTCTTC
once,TRBV10-3,NA,TRBJ2-3,CAIRTSLGGGSTDTQYF,TGTGCCATCAGGACGTCCTTGGGCGGGGGCAGCACAGATACGCAGTATTTT
NA,TRBV4-3,NA,TRBJ1-1,CASSQGSRGISRDTEAFF,TGCGCCAGCAGCCAAGGATCAAGGGGTATTAGTAGGGACACTGAAGCTTTCTTT
NA,TRBV4-3,NA,TRBJ1-3,CASSQEFSSGNTIYF,TGCGCCAGCAGCCAAGAGTTCTCCTCTGGAAACACCATATATTTT
few,TRBV7-2,TRBD1,TRBJ2-7,CASSLGTGSLYEQYF,TGTGCCAGCAGCTTAGGGACAGGGTCACTCTACGAGCAGTACTTC
once,TRBV6-1,NA,TRBJ1-2,CASSEGADPYGYTF,TGTGCCAGTAGTGAAGGGGCAGACCCCTATGGCTACACCTTC
NA,TRBV29-1,TRBD2,TRBJ2-1,CSVCRGGAENEQFF,TGCAGCGTGTGCCGCGGGGGGGCCGAGAATGAGCAGTTCTTC
few,TRBV7-3,TRBD2,TRBJ2-4,CASSVSGDGKNIQYF,TGTGCCAGCAGCGTTAGCGGGGACGGCAAAAACATTCAGTACTTC
NA,TRBV11-2,NA,TRBJ2-3,CASNLRVASDTQYF,TGTGCCAGCAACCTGAGGGTAGCGTCAGATACGCAGTATTTT
NA,TRBV7-9,NA,TRBJ2-2,CASSLYGELFF,TGTGCCAGCAGCTTATATGGGGAGCTGTTTTTT
NA,TRBV29-1,TRBD1,TRBJ2-7,CSAGQGLTYEQYF,TGCAGCGCCGGACAGGGGCTCACCTACGAGCAGTACTTC
NA,TRBV4-1,NA,TRBJ1-4,CASSQPGVSLGKLFF,TGCGCCAGCAGCCAACCAGGGGTCTCCCTCGGAAAACTGTTTTTT
few,TRBV5-1,TRBD1,TRBJ2-2,CASSFLTGAGELFF,TGCGCCAGCAGCTTCTTGACAGGGGCCGGGGAGCTGTTTTTT
NA,TRBV9,NA,TRBJ1-1,CASSVGTGNTEAFF,TGTGCCAGCAGCGTGGGAACAGGTAACACTGAAGCTTTCTTT
NA,TRBV5-1,TRBD2,TRBJ2-1,CASSLGLAESSYNEQFF,TGCGCCAGCAGCCTCGGACTAGCGGAGAGCTCCTACAATGAGCAGTTCTTC
NA,TRBV10-3,TRBD1,TRBJ2-2,CAIRSDRGGTGELFF,TGTGCCATCAGGAGTGACAGGGGGGGCACCGGGGAGCTGTTTTTT
once,TRBV10-3,NA,TRBJ1-2,CAISEARGVTF,TGTGCCATCAGTGAGGCGCGGGGCGTTACCTTC
NA,TRBV4-1,TRBD2,TRBJ2-5,CASTTVSGSVETQYF,TGCGCCTCCACCACGGTTAGCGGGAGCGTGGAGACCCAGTACTTC
NA,TRBV4-3,TRBD2,TRBJ2-3,CASSQALAGAPSTDTQYF,TGCGCCAGCAGCCAAGCACTAGCGGGGGCCCCTAGCACAGATACGCAGTATTTT
NA,TRBV5-5,NA,TRBJ2-7,CASSLDGGYEQYF,TGTGCCAGCAGCTTGGACGGGGGCTACGAGCAGTACTTC
NA,TRBV5-1,TRBD2,TRBJ2-1,CASSLAGRGVDPEQFF,TGCGCCAGCAGCTTGGCCGGGCGGGGGGTCGATCCTGAGCAGTTCTTC
NA,TRBV30,TRBD2,TRBJ2-1,CAWTWTSGRNEQFF,TGTGCCTGGACCTGGACTAGCGGGAGAAATGAGCAGTTCTTC
NA,TRBV6-1,NA,TRBJ2-3,CASSVGRGVRRGGDTQYF,TGTGCCAGCAGTGTGGGGAGGGGCGTGAGGAGGGGGGGGGATACGCAGTATTTT
NA,TRBV5-6,TRBD1,TRBJ1-5,CASSLRQGGQPQHF,TGTGCCAGCAGCTTGAGGCAGGGGGGTCAGCCCCAGCATTTT
NA,TRBV5-1,NA,TRBJ1-2,CASSKGLTNYGYTF,TGCGCCAGCAGCAAGGGGTTGACTAACTATGGCTACACCTTC
few,TRBV4-2,TRBD1,TRBJ1-6,CASSPMDRGIRNSPLHF,TGTGCCAGCAGCCCCATGGACAGGGGAATACGTAATTCACCCCTCCACTTT
once,TRBV4-2,NA,TRBJ1-4,CASSPLPGAANEKLFF,TGTGCCAGCAGCCCCCTGCCGGGAGCAGCTAATGAAAAACTGTTTTTT
NA,TRBV5-1,NA,TRBJ1-2,CASSYREGNYGYTF,TGCGCCAGCAGCTACAGGGAGGGTAACTATGGCTACACCTTC
NA,TRBV6-5,TRBD1,TRBJ2-7,CASRSGQLSSYEQYF,TGTGCCAGCAGGTCGGGACAGCTAAGCTCCTACGAGCAGTACTTC
NA,TRBV7-2,TRBD2,TRBJ2-7,CASSPTGTSGAYEQYF,TGTGCCAGCAGCCCTACTGGGACTAGCGGGGCCTACGAGCAGTACTTC
NA,TRBV7-2,TRBD1,TRBJ2-7,CASSLIQGAGYEQYF,TGTGCCAGCAGCTTAATACAGGGGGCGGGCTACGAGCAGTACTTC
NA,TRBV4-3,NA,TRBJ1-5,CASSQDSGPGGNQPQHF,TGCGCCAGCAGCCAAGATTCAGGGCCGGGGGGCAATCAGCCCCAGCATTTT
NA,TRBV29-1,NA,TRBJ2-5,CSVRRASYQETQYF,TGCAGCGTTCGGCGGGCATCGTACCAAGAGACCCAGTACTTC
NA,TRBV4-1,NA,TRBJ1-5,CASSDGRLSNQPQHF,TGCGCCAGCAGCGACGGGAGACTTAGCAATCAGCCCCAGCATTTT
NA,TRBV4-2,TRBD1,TRBJ2-7,CASSRRTGEVYEQYF,TGTGCCAGCAGCCGCCGGACAGGGGAGGTCTACGAGCAGTACTTC
few,TRBV7-9,TRBD1,TRBJ2-5,CASSPTGKETQYF,TGTGCCAGCAGCCCGACAGGGAAAGAGACCCAGTACTTC
NA,TRBV27,NA,TRBJ2-2,CASSPYTGELFF,TGTGCCAGCAGTCCTTACACCGGGGAGCTGTTTTTT
NA,TRBV27,TRBD1,TRBJ2-7,CASSPRGRVSYEQYF,TGTGCCAGCAGTCCTAGGGGGCGCGTCTCCTACGAGCAGTACTTC